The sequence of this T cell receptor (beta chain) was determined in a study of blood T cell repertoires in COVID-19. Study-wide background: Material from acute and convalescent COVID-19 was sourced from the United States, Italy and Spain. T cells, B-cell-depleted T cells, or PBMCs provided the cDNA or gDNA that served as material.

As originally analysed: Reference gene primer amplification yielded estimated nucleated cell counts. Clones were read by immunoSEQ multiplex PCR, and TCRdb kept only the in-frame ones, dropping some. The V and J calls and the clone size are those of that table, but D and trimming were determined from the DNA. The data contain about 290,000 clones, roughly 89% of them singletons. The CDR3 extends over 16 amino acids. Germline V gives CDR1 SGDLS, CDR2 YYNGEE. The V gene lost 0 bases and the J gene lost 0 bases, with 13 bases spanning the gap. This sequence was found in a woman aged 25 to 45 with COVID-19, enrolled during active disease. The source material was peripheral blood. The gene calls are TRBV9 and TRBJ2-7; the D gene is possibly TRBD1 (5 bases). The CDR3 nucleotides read TGTGCCAGCAGCGTAGTTGACAGAGGTGGCTCCTACGAGCAGTACTTC. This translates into CASSVVDRGGSYEQYF.